These 9 T cell receptor beta chains share one sample of origin, sequenced in a study of monozygotic twins with inflammatory bowel disease. Reanalyzing the 5' RACE reads, TCRdb keeps one entry per CDR3 protein, without DNA. The sample spans more than 350,000 distinct CDR3 sequences; the ten largest clones claim about 2.6%. Sequencing was carried out using blood. These receptors were obtained from a human donor with ulcerative colitis or Crohn's disease, or a healthy co-twin of an affected twin (not recorded which).

This chain's CDR3 is CASSLGPGQGYNEQFF. The rearrangement uses TRBV12-3 or TRBV12-4 and TRBJ2-1; TCRdb designates TRBD1, a call that cannot be tested without DNA. This CDR3 has 16 residues.

The V and J genes are TRBV29-1 and TRBJ2-7; TCRdb calls TRBD1, which cannot be checked without DNA. This CDR3 spans 14 amino acids. Germline V gene data show CDR1 as SQVTM and CDR2 as ANQGSEA. CDR3 loop: CSVEVRVRGYEQYF.

The rearrangement uses TRBV7-3 and TRBJ2-2; TCRdb returns TRBD1, unconfirmable since there is no DNA. The germline V gene encodes CDR1 SGHTA and CDR2 FQGTGA. This CDR3 comprises 17 residues. This CDR3 reads CASSPSAGRFGTGELFF.

The CDR3 protein is CASSYRGSSYGYTF. J is TRBJ1-2 and V is TRBV6-6; as DNA is missing, the TRBD1 call by TCRdb cannot be tested. The CDR3 is 14 residues long. CDR1 is MNHNY, CDR2 SVGAGI, per germline (reference sequence).

The J gene is TRBJ1-1, the V gene TRBV7-2. Germline V CDR1 and CDR2: SGHTA, FQGNSA. The CDR3 contains 14 residues. The chain's CDR3 is CASSLSGMNTEAFF.

This sequence joins TRBV9 and TRBJ2-3. There are 16 residues in the CDR3. The germline gives CDR1 SGDLS, CDR2 YYNGEE. The CDR3 is CASSVVLAGGTDTQYF. Together with reference TRBV9 and TRBJ2-3, the CDR3 gives the full variable domain: DSGVTQTPKHLITATGQRVTLRCSPRSGDLSVYWYQQSLDQGLQFLIQYYNGEERAKGNILERFSAQQFPDLHSELNLSSLELGDSALYFCASSVVLAGGTDTQYFGPGTRLTVL.

The chain uses TRBV5-1 and TRBJ1-3; TCRdb proposes TRBD1, but this gene call is untestable without DNA. This CDR3 region has 14 residues. CDR1 is SGHRS, CDR2 YFSETQ, per germline. CDR3 sequence reads: CASSLEDMGDTIYF.

The CDR3 is CASSLGGEGSYEQYF. The chain joins TRBV5-1 to TRBJ2-7; TCRdb returns TRBD1, unconfirmable since there is no DNA. The CDR3 consists of 15 residues. In germline, CDR1 is SGHRS, CDR2 YFSETQ.

This chain uses TRBV2 with TRBJ1-1; TCRdb picks TRBD1, but there is no DNA to check that call. Germline V lookup: CDR1 SNHLY, CDR2 FYNNEI. The CDR3 sequence is 12 residues long. This chain's CDR3 is CATDRMNTEAFF.